The 15 T cell receptor beta chains given below trace back to one sample, sequenced in a study of T cell clonotyping in hematopoietic cell transplantation. Data came from immunoSEQ multiplex PCR; TCRdb stores just in-frame clones and leaves some out. The table shows around 5,400 clones, with 75% to 85% occurring only once. Time point indicated: recipient sample about 28 days before transplant, after cytoreduction. Specimen: peripheral blood mononuclear cells, collected before stem cell transplant. The source is a woman aged 45-65 years with acute myeloid leukemia. Some clones in this sample may be carry-over from other donors' samples.

In DNA, the CDR3 is TGTGCCAAAAGCAATGAGCAGTTCTTC. Translation: CAKSNEQFF. The chain has TRBV6-5 and TRBJ2-1; unclear D gene. Trimming stripped 10 bases from V and 6 bases from J, with 4 bases between. CDR3 length: 9 residues. The germline CDR1 and CDR2 sequences are MNHEY and SVGAGI.

The V gene is TRBV5-6, the J gene TRBJ2-5, with D possibly TRBD2 on 6 matching bases. Germline values: CDR1 SGHDT, CDR2 YYEEEE. V was trimmed by 2 bases and J by 5 bases, leaving 10 bases between them. The CDR3 loop spans 13 amino acids. The CDR3, as DNA: TGTGCCAGCAGCTTTGAACGGGGGGAGACCCAGTACTTC. This codes for CASSFERGETQYF.

This chain uses TRBV2 with TRBJ1-3, with D unresolved. The CDR3 totals 12 residues. Per germline, CDR1 SNHLY and CDR2 FYNNEI. Trimming pared 7 bases from V and 8 bases from J, leaving 12 bases between. This CDR3 reads CASTWGEDTIYF. In nucleotides, the CDR3 is TGTGCCAGCACGTGGGGTGAGGACACCATATATTTT. The complete variable domain, with remaining parts taken from reference TRBV2 and TRBJ1-3, reads EPEVTQTPSHQVTQMGQEVILRCVPISNHLYFYWYRQILGQKVEFLVSFYNNEISEKSEIFDDQFSVERPDGSNFTLKIRSTKLEDSAMYFCASTWGEDTIYFGEGSWLTVV.

The chain carries TRBV15 and TRBJ2-1; D uncertain. In germline, CDR1 is LNHNV, CDR2 YYDKDF (reference sequence). The length of the CDR3 is 15 residues. Trimming took 0 bases from V and 1 from J, leaving 7 bases between them. The CDR3 loop is CATSRDRGSYNEQFF. CDR3 bases: TGTGCCACCAGCAGAGATCGAGGATCCTACAATGAGCAGTTCTTC.

This clone came up once. The genes are TRBV27 and TRBJ2-7; 7 nucleotides align to TRBD1. In germline, CDR1 is MNHEY, CDR2 SMNVEV (reference sequence). The CDR3 spans 14 residues. The V segment lost 5 bases and the J segment 3 bases; nucleotides outside the gene matches: 7. The CDR3 region is CASSPGTAFYEQYF. CDR3 nucleotide sequence: TGTGCCAGCAGTCCCGGGACAGCTTTCTACGAGCAGTACTTC.

V is TRBV15 and J is TRBJ1-1; no firm D call. The V end was cut by 2 bases, the J end by 2 bases, with 6 bases between. Germline V CDR1 and CDR2: LNHNV, YYDKDF (reference sequence). This CDR3 region has 13 residues. CDR3 amino acids: CATSRQSNTEAFF. CDR3 nucleotides: TGTGCCACCAGCAGACAGAGCAACACTGAAGCTTTCTTT.

The V gene is TRBV7-2, the J gene TRBJ2-6, with D uncertain. The germline V and J ends were trimmed by 5 bases and 2 bases, with 13 bases remaining between them. CDR3 length: 16 residues. The germline V gene has CDR1 SGHTA and CDR2 FQGNSA. CDR3 loop: CASSPKGLTGANVLTF. The DNA of the CDR3 is TGTGCCAGCAGCCCGAAAGGCCTGACTGGGGCCAACGTCCTGACTTTC.

Judged by abundance, this clone is medium-sized. Additional DNA sequences in this sample encode the identical CDR3. The rearrangement joins TRBV27 to TRBJ2-3; D is possibly TRBD1 (5 bases). The CDR3 totals 14 residues. CDR1 and CDR2 from the germline V gene are MNHEY and SMNVEV (reference sequence). V lost 4 bases and J 2 bases, leaving 10 bases between the germline ends. CDR3 loop: CASSWQGYTDTQYF. CDR3 DNA sequence: TGTGCCAGCAGTTGGCAGGGCTACACAGATACGCAGTATTTT.

The chain has TRBV7-2 and TRBJ1-3; D is unclear. Trimming pared 3 bases from V and 2 bases from J, leaving 14 bases between. Looked up from germline, CDR1 is SGHTA and CDR2 is FQGNSA. This CDR3 spans 16 amino acids. The CDR3 spells CASSLGAWGTGNTIYF. CDR3 DNA sequence: TGTGCCAGCAGCTTGGGAGCGTGGGGAACTGGAAACACCATATATTTT.

The gene calls are TRBV11-2 and TRBJ2-7; 10 bases match TRBD1. CDR1 SGHAT and CDR2 FQNNGV come from the germline V gene. Trimming took 5 bases from V and 7 from J; bases not matched to a gene: 14. The CDR3 covers 16 residues. The CDR3 spells CASSRRETGGSREQYF. CDR3 bases: TGTGCCAGCAGCCGACGAGAGACAGGGGGCTCGAGGGAGCAGTACTTC.

The rearrangement uses TRBV2 and TRBJ2-3, with D tentatively TRBD1 (5 bases). This CDR3 is 13 amino acids long. Deletions cut 3 bases from V and 3 bases from J, with 7 bases between. The germline V gene has CDR1 SNHLY and CDR2 FYNNEI. CDR3 residues: CASSDQGTDTQYF. CDR3 sequence (DNA): TGTGCCAGCAGTGATCAGGGTACAGATACGCAGTATTTT.

The chain recombines TRBV11-3 with TRBJ2-6, with no clear D. Trimming cost V 5 bases and J 1 base, with 3 bases left between them. The CDR3 length is 13 residues. CDR1 and CDR2 (germline): SGHNT, YENEEA. DNA of the CDR3: TGTGCCAGCAGCCCATCTGGGGCCAACGTCCTGACTTTC. Encoded protein: CASSPSGANVLTF.

The rearrangement joins TRBV19 to TRBJ1-4; D gene uncertain. From germline, CDR1 is LNHDA and CDR2 SQIVND (reference sequence). The CDR3 runs to 14 residues. The ends were cut back, 3 bases at V and 1 base at J, with 6 bases in the middle. CDR3 in DNA: TGTGCCAGTAGTATCCGACAAACTAATGAAAAACTGTTTTTT. It specifies CASSIRQTNEKLFF.

About this clone: Other DNA sequences from this sample encode an identical CDR3 as well. This chain joins TRBV19 and TRBJ2-1; D uncertain. The CDR3 has 14 residues. V was trimmed by 3 bases and J by 3 bases, leaving 9 bases between them. From germline, CDR1 is LNHDA and CDR2 SQIVND (reference sequence). The CDR3 here is CASSILLNYNEQFF. In nucleotides, the CDR3 is TGTGCCAGTAGTATTCTATTAAACTACAATGAGCAGTTCTTC.

The CDR3 here is CASSRVGRTPNYEQYF. CDR3 nucleotide sequence: TGTGCCAGCAGCCGTGTAGGGCGGACTCCTAACTACGAGCAGTACTTC. This sequence joins TRBV11-2 and TRBJ2-7; D might be TRBD2 (5 bases). V was pared by 5 bases and J by 3 bases, with 20 bases between. The CDR3 spans 16 residues. Germline V CDR1 and CDR2: SGHAT, FQNNGV. Drawing the rest from reference TRBV11-2 and TRBJ2-7, the complete variable domain is EAGVAQSPRYKIIEKRQSVAFWCNPISGHATLYWYQQILGQGPKLLIQFQNNGVVDDSQLPKDRFSAERLKGVDSTLKIQPAKLEDSAVYLCASSRVGRTPNYEQYFGPGTRLTVT.